A selection of T cell receptor beta chains follows, all from one sample in a study of cytomegalovirus exposure and HLA in healthy donors. Here immunoSEQ multiplex PCR was the method, and the copy in TCRdb shows in-frame clones only, minus some. Of fewer than 250,000 clones in the sample, about three quarters are singletons; the top ten hold around 1.9%. The sample consisted of PBMCs. These receptors were obtained from a male donor in good health and CMV-seronegative. Both conserved end residues are part of each CDR3. The D gene is left open where the match is weak. Some rows mark clone size as missing; the rest say once, few, many or name a class of expanded clone.

D gene: NA
J gene: TRBJ2-2
V gene: TRBV5-1
CDR3 length: 15
clone size: few
CDR3 DNA: TGCGCCAGCAGCTTGGGGACTGCCAACACCGGGGAGCTGTTTTTT
CDR3 protein: CASSLGTANTGELFF

D gene: NA
J gene: TRBJ1-1
V gene: TRBV7-9
CDR3 length: 13
clone size: NA
CDR3 DNA: TGTGCCAGCAGCCCAGGGTGGGACACTGAAGCTTTCTTT
CDR3 protein: CASSPGWDTEAFF

D gene: TRBD2
J gene: TRBJ2-2
V gene: TRBV15
CDR3 length: 15
clone size: NA
CDR3 DNA: TGTGCCACCAGCGGAGCGGGGGGGACCACCGGGGAGCTGTTTTTT
CDR3 protein: CATSGAGGTTGELFF

D gene: NA
J gene: TRBJ2-1
V gene: TRBV30
CDR3 length: 13
clone size: NA
CDR3 DNA: TGTGCCTGGGCAGGTGGCAGGGGATGGGAGCAGTTCTTC
CDR3 protein: CAWAGGRGWEQFF

D gene: NA
J gene: TRBJ2-5
V gene: TRBV6-1
CDR3 length: 12
clone size: NA
CDR3 DNA: TGTGCCAGCAGGAGGAACACAGAGACCCAGTACTTC
CDR3 protein: CASRRNTETQYF

D gene: TRBD1
J gene: TRBJ2-7
V gene: TRBV5-1
CDR3 length: 15
clone size: NA
CDR3 DNA: TGCGCCAGCACCGAACGGACAGGGTCTAGCGACGAGCAGTACTTC
CDR3 protein: CASTERTGSSDEQYF

D gene: NA
J gene: TRBJ2-2
V gene: TRBV12-5
CDR3 length: 16
clone size: NA
CDR3 DNA: TGTGCTAGTGGTTTGCCCGACAGGGAGGACACCGGGGAGCTGTTTTTT
CDR3 protein: CASGLPDREDTGELFF

D gene: NA
J gene: TRBJ1-1
V gene: TRBV18
CDR3 length: 13
clone size: few
CDR3 DNA: TGTGCCAGCTCCACCCGGGGGAACACTGAAGCTTTCTTT
CDR3 protein: CASSTRGNTEAFF

D gene: NA
J gene: TRBJ1-1
V gene: TRBV5-5
CDR3 length: 15
clone size: few
CDR3 DNA: TGTGCCAGCAGCTTCGGTGTCATGGTGAACACTGAAGCTTTCTTT
CDR3 protein: CASSFGVMVNTEAFF

D gene: NA
J gene: TRBJ1-4
V gene: TRBV5-4
CDR3 length: 15
clone size: few
CDR3 DNA: TGTGCCAGCAGCTTGAGTCGGGGGGATAATGAAAAACTGTTTTTT
CDR3 protein: CASSLSRGDNEKLFF

D gene: NA
J gene: TRBJ1-5
V gene: TRBV2
CDR3 length: 15
clone size: NA
CDR3 DNA: TGTGCCAGCAGGGCAACTCCGGGAGGCAATCAGCCCCAGCATTTT
CDR3 protein: CASRATPGGNQPQHF

D gene: NA
J gene: TRBJ1-5
V gene: TRBV4-2
CDR3 length: 13
clone size: NA
CDR3 DNA: TGTGCCAGCAGCCAAGTCGGTTTGCAGCCCCAGCATTTT
CDR3 protein: CASSQVGLQPQHF

D gene: NA
J gene: TRBJ2-7
V gene: TRBV5-1
CDR3 length: 15
clone size: NA
CDR3 DNA: TGCGCCAGCAGCCGGCCCGGGACAACCTCCTACGAGCAGTACTTC
CDR3 protein: CASSRPGTTSYEQYF

D gene: NA
J gene: TRBJ2-2
V gene: TRBV6-6
CDR3 length: 12
clone size: few
CDR3 DNA: TGTGCCAGCACCTCAGATGACGGGGAGCTGTTTTTT
CDR3 protein: CASTSDDGELFF

D gene: NA
J gene: TRBJ1-1
V gene: TRBV4-1
CDR3 length: 21
clone size: NA
CDR3 DNA: TGCGCCAGCAGTTTCGGTCCCACTAAATCCCCCCACGAGAAGGCCAACACTGAAGCTTTCTTT
CDR3 protein: CASSFGPTKSPHEKANTEAFF

D gene: TRBD1
J gene: TRBJ1-2
V gene: TRBV6-1
CDR3 length: 13
clone size: NA
CDR3 DNA: TGTGCCAGCAGCCCCGACAGGGACTATGGCTACACCTTC
CDR3 protein: CASSPDRDYGYTF

D gene: TRBD2
J gene: TRBJ2-1
V gene: TRBV4-2
CDR3 length: 16
clone size: NA
CDR3 DNA: TGTGCCAGCAGCCTGCGGGGGGGACTAGTGCACAATGAGCAGTTCTTC
CDR3 protein: CASSLRGGLVHNEQFF

D gene: TRBD1
J gene: TRBJ1-1
V gene: TRBV19
CDR3 length: 16
clone size: few
CDR3 DNA: TGTGCCAGTAGTCCGGGACAGGGGAGATATAATTCAGAAGCTTTCTTT
CDR3 protein: CASSPGQGRYNSEAFF

D gene: NA
J gene: TRBJ2-7
V gene: TRBV29-1
CDR3 length: 14
clone size: NA
CDR3 DNA: TGCAGCGTTGGGGAAACAGGGTTATTTTACGAGCAGTACTTC
CDR3 protein: CSVGETGLFYEQYF

D gene: NA
J gene: TRBJ1-1
V gene: TRBV11-3
CDR3 length: 16
clone size: NA
CDR3 DNA: TGTGCCAGCAGCTTAGGGGGACAAGCCGCCCCTTCTGAAGCTTTCTTT
CDR3 protein: CASSLGGQAAPSEAFF

D gene: NA
J gene: TRBJ1-6
V gene: TRBV18
CDR3 length: 14
clone size: NA
CDR3 DNA: TGTGCCAGCTCACCACAGGGGCCCAATTCACCCCTCCACTTT
CDR3 protein: CASSPQGPNSPLHF

D gene: NA
J gene: TRBJ1-1
V gene: TRBV6-5
CDR3 length: 12
clone size: NA
CDR3 DNA: TGTGCCAGCAGTGACGGGGACACTGAAGCTTTCTTT
CDR3 protein: CASSDGDTEAFF

D gene: TRBD2
J gene: TRBJ2-3
V gene: TRBV5-1
CDR3 length: 16
clone size: NA
CDR3 DNA: TGCGCCAGCAGCATCGGGACTAGCGGGAGCACAGATACGCAGTATTTT
CDR3 protein: CASSIGTSGSTDTQYF

D gene: NA
J gene: TRBJ1-2
V gene: TRBV5-6
CDR3 length: 13
clone size: NA
CDR3 DNA: TGTGCCAGCAGCCTCGGGGTCCTCTATGGCTACACCTTC
CDR3 protein: CASSLGVLYGYTF

D gene: NA
J gene: TRBJ2-7
V gene: TRBV27
CDR3 length: 14
clone size: NA
CDR3 DNA: TGTGCCAGCAAACGGGCGGGTGACCTCTACGAGCAGTACTTC
CDR3 protein: CASKRAGDLYEQYF

D gene: TRBD1
J gene: TRBJ2-7
V gene: TRBV5-4
CDR3 length: 13
clone size: NA
CDR3 DNA: TGTGCCAGCAGCACCCGGGACAGCTACGAGCAGTACTTC
CDR3 protein: CASSTRDSYEQYF

D gene: NA
J gene: TRBJ2-7
V gene: TRBV28
CDR3 length: 13
clone size: once
CDR3 DNA: TGTGCCAGCAGACCACCGAGCTCCTACGAGCAGTACTTC
CDR3 protein: CASRPPSSYEQYF

D gene: TRBD1
J gene: TRBJ2-7
V gene: TRBV5-1
CDR3 length: 15
clone size: NA
CDR3 DNA: TGCGCCAGCAGCCCAGAGGGACAGGGGATCTACGAGCAGTACTTC
CDR3 protein: CASSPEGQGIYEQYF

D gene: TRBD1
J gene: TRBJ1-2
V gene: TRBV19
CDR3 length: 12
clone size: once
CDR3 DNA: TGTGCCAGTCGTACAGGGGGCGGTGGCTACACCTTC
CDR3 protein: CASRTGGGGYTF

D gene: TRBD2
J gene: TRBJ2-7
V gene: TRBV5-1
CDR3 length: 16
clone size: few
CDR3 DNA: TGCGCCAGCAGCTCGGGACTAGCGGAGAGCTCCTACGAGCAGTACTTC
CDR3 protein: CASSSGLAESSYEQYF

D gene: NA
J gene: TRBJ1-4
V gene: TRBV9
CDR3 length: 14
clone size: NA
CDR3 DNA: TGTGCCAGCAGCGGCCACGGGGGTAATGAAAAACTGTTTTTT
CDR3 protein: CASSGHGGNEKLFF

D gene: NA
J gene: TRBJ2-5
V gene: TRBV7-3
CDR3 length: 13
clone size: NA
CDR3 DNA: TGTGCCAGCAGCTTATCGAGTCAAGAGACCCAGTACTTC
CDR3 protein: CASSLSSQETQYF

D gene: NA
J gene: TRBJ1-4
V gene: TRBV30
CDR3 length: 14
clone size: NA
CDR3 DNA: TGTGCCTGGAGTGGGAGGGAAACGGACGAAAAACTGTTTTTT
CDR3 protein: CAWSGRETDEKLFF

D gene: NA
J gene: TRBJ1-2
V gene: TRBV6-5
CDR3 length: 15
clone size: NA
CDR3 DNA: TGTGCCAGCAGTTACGGACAAGGGCCTCGGTCTGGCTACACCTTC
CDR3 protein: CASSYGQGPRSGYTF

D gene: NA
J gene: TRBJ2-7
V gene: TRBV9
CDR3 length: 18
clone size: NA
CDR3 DNA: TGTGCCAGCAGCGTGGCCTCCGGGGGAGGCCCTGGTTCCTACGAGCAGTACTTC
CDR3 protein: CASSVASGGGPGSYEQYF

D gene: NA
J gene: TRBJ2-1
V gene: TRBV5-1
CDR3 length: 15
clone size: NA
CDR3 DNA: TGCGCCAGCAGCTTTCAACTAGTGGGTAGGAATGAGCAGTTCTTC
CDR3 protein: CASSFQLVGRNEQFF

D gene: NA
J gene: TRBJ2-5
V gene: TRBV6-5
CDR3 length: 15
clone size: few
CDR3 DNA: TGTGCCAGCAGTTACCCCCCCGGGACAAAAGAGACCCAGTACTTC
CDR3 protein: CASSYPPGTKETQYF

D gene: NA
J gene: TRBJ2-7
V gene: TRBV7-2
CDR3 length: 11
clone size: NA
CDR3 DNA: TGTGCCAGCAGCTCTGCCTACGAGCAGTACTTC
CDR3 protein: CASSSAYEQYF

D gene: NA
J gene: TRBJ1-5
V gene: TRBV28
CDR3 length: 13
clone size: NA
CDR3 DNA: TGTGCCAGCAGTTTAACAGCAAATCAGCCCCAGCATTTT
CDR3 protein: CASSLTANQPQHF

D gene: NA
J gene: TRBJ2-7
V gene: TRBV19
CDR3 length: 13
clone size: NA
CDR3 DNA: TGTGCCAGTAGTAACGGGTACAACTACGAGCAGTACTTC
CDR3 protein: CASSNGYNYEQYF

D gene: NA
J gene: TRBJ1-1
V gene: TRBV5-1
CDR3 length: 13
clone size: NA
CDR3 DNA: TGCGCCAGCAGCTTTATACAGGACACTGAAGCTTTCTTT
CDR3 protein: CASSFIQDTEAFF

D gene: NA
J gene: TRBJ1-2
V gene: TRBV9
CDR3 length: 13
clone size: once
CDR3 DNA: TGTGCCAGCAGCGAGACAGCTAACTATGGCTACACCTTC
CDR3 protein: CASSETANYGYTF

D gene: NA
J gene: TRBJ2-3
V gene: TRBV19
CDR3 length: 13
clone size: NA
CDR3 DNA: TGTGCCAGTAGTGCAGTCCGGGCAGATACGCAGTATTTT
CDR3 protein: CASSAVRADTQYF

D gene: NA
J gene: TRBJ1-5
V gene: TRBV7-9
CDR3 length: 12
clone size: few
CDR3 DNA: TGTGCCAGCAGCGTACAGGATCAGCCCCAGCATTTT
CDR3 protein: CASSVQDQPQHF

D gene: TRBD1
J gene: TRBJ1-2
V gene: TRBV4-1
CDR3 length: 16
clone size: NA
CDR3 DNA: TGCGCCAGCAGCCAAGATATGGGACAGGGTTGGTATGGCTACACCTTC
CDR3 protein: CASSQDMGQGWYGYTF

D gene: TRBD1
J gene: TRBJ1-5
V gene: TRBV27
CDR3 length: 18
clone size: few
CDR3 DNA: TGTGCCAGCAGTCCGGGGAACCGGGACAGAGCTCGGGATCAGCCCCAGCATTTT
CDR3 protein: CASSPGNRDRARDQPQHF

D gene: NA
J gene: TRBJ1-2
V gene: TRBV7-3
CDR3 length: 15
clone size: NA
CDR3 DNA: TGTGCCAGCAGCTTATCGGCGGGCACCGATGGAGGCTACACCTTC
CDR3 protein: CASSLSAGTDGGYTF

D gene: NA
J gene: TRBJ2-3
V gene: TRBV15
CDR3 length: 17
clone size: NA
CDR3 DNA: TGTGCCACCAGCAGAGGGAGCGGCAAATCAGGGGCAGATACGCAGTATTTT
CDR3 protein: CATSRGSGKSGADTQYF

D gene: TRBD2
J gene: TRBJ2-1
V gene: TRBV4-2
CDR3 length: 16
clone size: few
CDR3 DNA: TGTGCCAGCAGCCAAGTTAGCGGGGGGGTATCAGGTGAGCAGTTCTTC
CDR3 protein: CASSQVSGGVSGEQFF

D gene: NA
J gene: TRBJ2-3
V gene: TRBV7-2
CDR3 length: 13
clone size: NA
CDR3 DNA: TGTGCCAGCAGCTTAGCGCTAACAGATACGCAGTATTTT
CDR3 protein: CASSLALTDTQYF

D gene: NA
J gene: TRBJ1-1
V gene: TRBV30
CDR3 length: 12
clone size: NA
CDR3 DNA: TGTGCCTGGAGGGCCCGAGGCCCTGAAGCTTTCTTT
CDR3 protein: CAWRARGPEAFF

D gene: TRBD1
J gene: TRBJ2-6
V gene: TRBV4-3
CDR3 length: 17
clone size: NA
CDR3 DNA: TGCGCCAGCAGCCCCCGACAGGGGGCGGGTGGGGCCAACGTCCTGACTTTC
CDR3 protein: CASSPRQGAGGANVLTF

D gene: TRBD1
J gene: TRBJ2-7
V gene: TRBV2
CDR3 length: 14
clone size: NA
CDR3 DNA: TGTGCCACATTAATTGGACAGGGGGCAGACGAGCAGTACTTC
CDR3 protein: CATLIGQGADEQYF

D gene: NA
J gene: TRBJ2-7
V gene: TRBV30
CDR3 length: 13
clone size: NA
CDR3 DNA: TGTGCCTGGAGTGGGAGACAGATCGGCGAGCAGTACTTC
CDR3 protein: CAWSGRQIGEQYF

D gene: NA
J gene: TRBJ1-5
V gene: TRBV7-9
CDR3 length: 14
clone size: NA
CDR3 DNA: TGTGCCAGCAGCCACGAGGGAGGGAATCAGCCCCAGCATTTT
CDR3 protein: CASSHEGGNQPQHF